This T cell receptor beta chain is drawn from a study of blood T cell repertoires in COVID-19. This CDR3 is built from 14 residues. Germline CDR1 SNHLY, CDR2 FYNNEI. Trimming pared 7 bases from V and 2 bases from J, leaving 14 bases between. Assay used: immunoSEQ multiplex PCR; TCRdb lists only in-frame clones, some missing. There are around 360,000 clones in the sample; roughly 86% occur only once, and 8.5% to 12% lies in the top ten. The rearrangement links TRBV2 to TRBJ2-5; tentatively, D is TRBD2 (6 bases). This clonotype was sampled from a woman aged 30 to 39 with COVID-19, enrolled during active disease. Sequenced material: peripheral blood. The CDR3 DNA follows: TGTGCCAGCACCCGGGGGAGCGGACAAGAGACCCAGTACTTC. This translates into CASTRGSGQETQYF.